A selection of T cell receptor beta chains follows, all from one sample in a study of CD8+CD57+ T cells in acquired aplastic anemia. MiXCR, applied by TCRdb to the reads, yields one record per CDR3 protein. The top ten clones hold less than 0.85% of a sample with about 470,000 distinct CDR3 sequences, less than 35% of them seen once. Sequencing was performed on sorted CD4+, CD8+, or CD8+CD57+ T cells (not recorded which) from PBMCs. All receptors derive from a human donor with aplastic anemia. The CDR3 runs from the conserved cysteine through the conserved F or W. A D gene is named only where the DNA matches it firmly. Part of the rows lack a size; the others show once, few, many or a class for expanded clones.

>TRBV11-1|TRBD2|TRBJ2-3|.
CASSDQRGNTDTQYF
TGTGCCAGCAGTGACCAGCGGGGGAACACAGATACGCAGTATTTT
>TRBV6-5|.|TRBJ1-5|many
CASSHDRDKVQHF
TGTGCCAGCAGTCACGATCGGGACAAGGTCCAACATTTT
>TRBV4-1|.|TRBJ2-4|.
CGSSQGRVDIQYF
TGCGGCAGCAGCCAAGGCAGGGTGGACATTCAGTACTTC
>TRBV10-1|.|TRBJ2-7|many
CASSEIGYYEQYF
TGCGCCAGCAGTGAGATTGGGTACTACGAGCAGTACTTC
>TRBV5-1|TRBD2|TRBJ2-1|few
CASSLVAGGGDNEQFF
TGCGCCAGCAGCTTGGTTGCGGGAGGGGGGGACAATGAGCAGTTCTTC
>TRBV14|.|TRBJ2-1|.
CASSQVPPGVRQHNEQFF
TGTGCCAGCAGCCAAGTGCCACCAGGGGTAAGACAACACAATGAGCAGTTCTTC
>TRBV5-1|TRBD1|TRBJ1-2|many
CASSSSGQAGLYGYTF
TGCGCCAGCAGCTCCTCAGGACAGGCGGGTTTGTATGGCTACACCTTC
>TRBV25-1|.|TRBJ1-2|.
CASSDPISNYGYTF
TGTGCCAGCAGTGACCCCATTTCTAACTATGGCTACACCTTC
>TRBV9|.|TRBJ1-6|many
CASSVGSVIGADNSPLHF
TGTGCCAGCAGCGTAGGGTCGGTGATAGGAGCTGATAATTCACCCCTCCACTTT
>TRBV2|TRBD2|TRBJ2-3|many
CASLLAGGRDTQYF
TGTGCCAGCTTGCTAGCGGGGGGGAGGGATACGCAGTATTTT
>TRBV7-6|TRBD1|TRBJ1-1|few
CASSLEAGGWTEAFF
TGTGCCAGCAGCTTAGAGGCAGGGGGCTGGACTGAAGCTTTCTTT
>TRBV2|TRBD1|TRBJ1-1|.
CASSDGQVGMNTEAFF
TGTGCCAGCAGTGACGGACAGGTTGGAATGAACACTGAAGCTTTCTTT
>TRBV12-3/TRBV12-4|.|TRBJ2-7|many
CASTKGLYEQYF
TGTGCCAGCACTAAGGGGCTATACGAGCAGTACTTC
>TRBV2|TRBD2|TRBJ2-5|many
CASSIAGGRDGTQYF
TGTGCCAGCAGCATAGCGGGAGGTCGGGACGGGACCCAGTACTTC
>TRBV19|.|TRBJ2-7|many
CASSIDGEPYEQYF
TGTGCCAGTAGTATAGACGGGGAACCCTACGAGCAGTACTTC
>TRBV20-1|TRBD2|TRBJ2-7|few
CSARDGLAGPYEQYF
TGCAGTGCTAGAGATGGACTAGCGGGTCCCTACGAGCAGTACTTC
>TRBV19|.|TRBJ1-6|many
CASTGSGAGKRSPLHF
TGTGCCAGTACAGGTAGTGGGGCAGGGAAACGATCACCCCTCCACTTT
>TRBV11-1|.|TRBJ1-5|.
CASSPTRPRLDQPQHF
TGTGCCAGCAGCCCCACCAGGCCCCGTCTCGATCAGCCCCAGCATTTT
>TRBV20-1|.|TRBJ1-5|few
CSSRDNQPQHF
TGCAGTTCTAGGGACAATCAGCCCCAGCATTTT
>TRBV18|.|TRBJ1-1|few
CASSPGTTEAFF
TGTGCCAGCTCACCGGGGACCACTGAAGCTTTCTTT
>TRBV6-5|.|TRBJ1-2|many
CASSYSQIFYGYTF
TGTGCCAGCAGTTACTCGCAGATATTCTATGGCTACACCTTC
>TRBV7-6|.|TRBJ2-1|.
CASSRQGGNEQFF
TGTGCCAGCAGTCGACAGGGAGGAAATGAGCAGTTCTTC
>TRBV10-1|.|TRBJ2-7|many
CASRKGGKF
TGCGCCAGCCGGAAAGGTGGCAAATTC
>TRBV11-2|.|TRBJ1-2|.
CASSLGGGTGWLGF
TGTGCCAGCAGCTTAGGAGGTGGTACAGGATGGCTGGGCTTC